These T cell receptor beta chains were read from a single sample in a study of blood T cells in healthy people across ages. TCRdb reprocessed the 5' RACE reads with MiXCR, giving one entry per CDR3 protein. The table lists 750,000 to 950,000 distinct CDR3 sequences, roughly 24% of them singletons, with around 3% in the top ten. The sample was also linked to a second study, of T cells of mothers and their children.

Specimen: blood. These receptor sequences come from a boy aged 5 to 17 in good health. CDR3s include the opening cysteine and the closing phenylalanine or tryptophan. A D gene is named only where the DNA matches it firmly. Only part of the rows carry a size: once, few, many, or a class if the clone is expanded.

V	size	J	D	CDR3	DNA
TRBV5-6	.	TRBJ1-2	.	CASSAGSPYGYTF	TGTGCCAGCAGCGCAGGGTCCCCCTATGGCTACACCTTC
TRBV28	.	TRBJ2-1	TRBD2	CASSPGLTGGNEQFF	TGTGCCAGCAGCCCAGGACTAACGGGAGGCAATGAGCAGTTCTTC
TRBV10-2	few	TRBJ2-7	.	CASSALGPYEQYF	TGCGCCAGCAGTGCGCTGGGCCCCTACGAGCAGTACTTC
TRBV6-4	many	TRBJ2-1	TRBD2	CASSDSSGGADEQFF	TGTGCCAGCAGTGACTCTAGCGGGGGGGCCGATGAGCAGTTCTTC
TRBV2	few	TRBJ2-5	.	CASRAGVEEETQYF	TGTGCCAGCAGGGCAGGGGTAGAGGAAGAGACCCAGTACTTC
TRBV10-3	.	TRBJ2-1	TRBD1	CAISERTGGKNEQFF	TGTGCCATCAGTGAAAGGACAGGGGGAAAGAATGAGCAGTTCTTC
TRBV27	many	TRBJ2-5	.	CASSLSTGRETQYF	TGTGCCAGCAGTTTATCGACAGGGAGGGAGACCCAGTACTTC
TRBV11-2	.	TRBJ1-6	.	CASSWGVDNSPLHF	TGTGCCAGCAGCTGGGGGGTTGACAATTCACCCCTCCACTTT
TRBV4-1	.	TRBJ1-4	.	CASSQVAGQGEKLFF	TGCGCCAGCAGCCAAGTGGCAGGGCAGGGTGAAAAACTGTTTTTT
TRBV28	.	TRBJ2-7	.	CASRLDQGYEQYF	TGTGCCAGCAGACTAGACCAGGGGTACGAGCAGTACTTC
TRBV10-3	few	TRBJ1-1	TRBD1	CAAEGQGNMNTEAFF	TGTGCCGCGGAGGGACAGGGAAACATGAACACTGAAGCTTTCTTT
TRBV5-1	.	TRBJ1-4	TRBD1	CASRGTTGAVSEKLFF	TGCGCCAGCAGGGGGACGACAGGGGCCGTCTCGGAAAAACTGTTTTTT
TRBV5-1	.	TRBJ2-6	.	CASSLAAGLGANVLTF	TGCGCCAGCAGCTTGGCCGCGGGCCTCGGGGCCAACGTCCTGACTTTC
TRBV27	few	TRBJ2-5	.	CASSATLETQYF	TGTGCCAGCAGTGCCACGTTGGAGACCCAGTACTTC
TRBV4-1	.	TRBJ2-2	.	CASSQVLGSGELFF	TGCGCCAGCAGCCAAGTACTGGGAAGCGGGGAGCTGTTTTTT
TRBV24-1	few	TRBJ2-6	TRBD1	CATSRTGDSGANVLTF	TGTGCCACCAGTCGGACAGGGGACTCTGGGGCCAACGTCCTGACTTTC
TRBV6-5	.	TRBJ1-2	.	CASSWQAGPNYGYTF	TGTGCCAGCAGTTGGCAGGCCGGCCCCAACTATGGCTACACCTTC
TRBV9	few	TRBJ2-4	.	CASSARGSGTKNIQYF	TGTGCCAGCAGCGCCAGGGGCTCGGGGACCAAAAACATTCAGTACTTC
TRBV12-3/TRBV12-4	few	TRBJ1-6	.	CAGKLQETPNSPLHF	TGCGCCGGCAAATTACAGGAGACCCCTAATTCACCCCTCCACTTT
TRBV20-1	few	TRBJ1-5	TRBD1	CSAGDRDYQPQHF	TGCAGTGCTGGGGACAGGGATTATCAGCCCCAGCATTTT
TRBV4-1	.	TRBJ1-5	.	CASSQEDTGGNQPQHF	TGCGCCAGCAGCCAAGAGGACACGGGGGGCAATCAGCCCCAGCATTTT
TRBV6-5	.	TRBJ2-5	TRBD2	CASSYQGLAGVETQYF	TGTGCCAGCAGTTACCAGGGACTAGCGGGGGTGGAGACCCAGTACTTC
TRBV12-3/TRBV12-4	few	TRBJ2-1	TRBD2	CASRGLAGPSGEQFF	TGTGCCAGCCGGGGGCTAGCGGGGCCCTCGGGGGAGCAGTTCTTC
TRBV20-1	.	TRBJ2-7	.	CSAPGAGSSYEQYF	TGCAGTGCCCCGGGGGCCGGCAGTTCCTACGAGCAGTACTTC
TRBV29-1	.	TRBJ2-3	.	CSVGRVSTDTQYF	TGCAGCGTTGGTAGGGTTTCCACAGATACGCAGTATTTT
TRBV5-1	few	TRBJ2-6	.	CASSAAGSSGANVLTF	TGCGCCAGCAGCGCGGCGGGGAGCTCTGGGGCCAACGTCCTGACTTTC
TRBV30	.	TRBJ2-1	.	CAWSVGWTEQFF	TGTGCCTGGAGTGTAGGGTGGACCGAGCAGTTCTTC
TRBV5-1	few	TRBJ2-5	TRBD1	CASSLRDRIQETQYF	TGCGCCAGCAGCTTGAGGGACAGAATCCAAGAGACCCAGTACTTC
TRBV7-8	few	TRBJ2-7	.	CASSSNPMAGRTYEQYF	TGTGCCAGCAGCTCTAACCCCATGGCAGGGCGGACCTACGAGCAGTACTTC
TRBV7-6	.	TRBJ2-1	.	CASSLFAENEQFF	TGTGCCAGCAGCTTATTTGCCGAGAATGAGCAGTTCTTC
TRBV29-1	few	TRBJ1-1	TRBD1	CSSSQGAGTEAFF	TGCAGCTCCTCACAGGGGGCCGGGACTGAAGCTTTCTTT
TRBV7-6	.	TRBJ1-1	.	CASSRDGEAFF	TGTGCCAGCAGCCGCGACGGTGAAGCTTTCTTT
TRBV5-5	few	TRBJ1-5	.	CASSLEGPRGGNQPQHF	TGTGCCAGCAGCTTGGAAGGGCCTAGAGGAGGCAATCAGCCCCAGCATTTT
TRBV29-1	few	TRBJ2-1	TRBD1	CSVGAPTGGMHEQFF	TGCAGCGTGGGGGCACCGACAGGGGGGATGCATGAGCAGTTCTTC
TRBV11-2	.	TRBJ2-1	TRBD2	CASSSGLAGALEREQFF	TGTGCCAGCAGCTCGGGACTAGCGGGGGCATTAGAAAGGGAGCAGTTCTTC
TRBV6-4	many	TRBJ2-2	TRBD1	CASSSDRATGELFF	TGTGCCAGCAGTTCGGACAGGGCCACCGGGGAGCTGTTTTTT
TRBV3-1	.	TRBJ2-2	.	CASGLGHKNTGELFF	TGTGCCAGCGGCCTCGGGCATAAGAACACCGGGGAGCTGTTTTTT
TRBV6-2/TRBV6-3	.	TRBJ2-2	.	CASSYPNAGSGELFF	TGTGCCAGCAGTTACCCCAACGCGGGGTCCGGGGAGCTGTTTTTT
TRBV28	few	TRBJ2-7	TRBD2	CASSPPGGIEF	TGTGCCAGCAGCCCTCCGGGGGGTATCGAATTC
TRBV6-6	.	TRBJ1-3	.	CASSFLSAGNTIYF	TGTGCCAGCAGTTTCCTTAGCGCTGGAAACACCATATATTTT
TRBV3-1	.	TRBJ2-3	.	CASSLSWNTQYF	TGTGCCAGCAGTCTGTCTTGGAATACGCAGTATTTT
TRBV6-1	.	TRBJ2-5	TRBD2	CASSSPGTSGGIQQETQYF	TGTGCCAGCAGCTCCCCAGGGACTAGCGGGGGGATCCAACAAGAGACCCAGTACTTC
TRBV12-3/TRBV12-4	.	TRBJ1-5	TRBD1	CASGTQTGGNQPQHF	TGTGCCAGCGGAACTCAGACAGGGGGCAATCAGCCCCAGCATTTT
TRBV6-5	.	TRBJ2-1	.	CASTGGQGYNEQFF	TGTGCCAGCACCGGGGGACAAGGTTACAATGAGCAGTTCTTC
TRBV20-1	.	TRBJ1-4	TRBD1	CSARLPGQGRQLFF	TGCAGTGCTAGACTTCCGGGACAGGGTAGGCAACTGTTTTTT
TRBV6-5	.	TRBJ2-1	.	CASSYLVYGGGQVNEQFF	TGTGCCAGCAGTTACTTGGTTTATGGGGGGGGGCAGGTCAATGAGCAGTTCTTC
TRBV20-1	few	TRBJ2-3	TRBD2	CSARDSGGPTDTQYF	TGCAGTGCTAGAGATAGCGGGGGGCCCACAGATACGCAGTATTTT
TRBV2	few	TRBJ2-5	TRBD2	CASTLTSGAGETQYF	TGTGCCAGCACCTTGACTAGCGGGGCAGGAGAGACCCAGTACTTC
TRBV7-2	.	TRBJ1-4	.	CASSLGDATNEKLFF	TGTGCCAGCAGCTTAGGGGATGCAACTAATGAAAAACTGTTTTTT
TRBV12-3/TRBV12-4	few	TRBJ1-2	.	CASSLAPGGYTF	TGTGCCAGCAGTTTAGCCCCCGGTGGCTACACCTTC
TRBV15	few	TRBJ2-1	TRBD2	CATSTRLAGGLDEQFF	TGTGCCACCAGCACCCGACTAGCGGGGGGGCTGGATGAGCAGTTCTTC
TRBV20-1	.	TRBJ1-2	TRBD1	CSARLKTGARGYGYTF	TGCAGTGCTAGACTGAAGACAGGGGCCAGGGGGTATGGCTACACCTTC
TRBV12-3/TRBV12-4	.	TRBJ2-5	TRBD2	CASTLRSPSGAETQYF	TGTGCCAGCACCTTGCGGAGCCCTAGCGGGGCAGAGACCCAGTACTTC
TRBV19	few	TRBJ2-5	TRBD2	CASSPGGGPETQYF	TGTGCCAGCTCTCCGGGAGGGGGGCCAGAGACCCAGTACTTC
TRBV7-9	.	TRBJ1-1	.	CASSPSIRVGSTEAFF	TGTGCCAGCAGCCCAAGTATCCGGGTGGGAAGCACTGAAGCTTTCTTT